This T cell receptor (beta chain) was sequenced during a study of blood T cell repertoires in COVID-19. Authors' processing steps: Nucleated cell number was recorded as an estimate derived from reference gene primer amplification. Clones were read by immunoSEQ multiplex PCR, and TCRdb kept only the in-frame ones, dropping some. The DNA gave D and trimming, while V, J and clone size come from that table. The table has fewer than 300,000 clones, 60% to 75% seen once. This clone appeared a few times. The identical CDR3 is also encoded by other nucleotide sequences in the sample. The length of the CDR3 is 14 residues. The germline V gene encodes CDR1 MNHEY and CDR2 SVGAGI. V lost 0 bases to trimming and J lost 8 bases; unmatched junction nucleotides: 3.

J is TRBJ1-2 and V is TRBV6-5, with TRBD1 matching 10 bases. This TCR derives from an elderly woman with acute or convalescent COVID-19. The sample taken for sequencing was peripheral blood. CDR3 protein: CASSYSDRGGGYTF. As DNA, the CDR3 is TGTGCCAGCAGTTACTCGGACAGGGGGGGCGGCTACACCTTC.